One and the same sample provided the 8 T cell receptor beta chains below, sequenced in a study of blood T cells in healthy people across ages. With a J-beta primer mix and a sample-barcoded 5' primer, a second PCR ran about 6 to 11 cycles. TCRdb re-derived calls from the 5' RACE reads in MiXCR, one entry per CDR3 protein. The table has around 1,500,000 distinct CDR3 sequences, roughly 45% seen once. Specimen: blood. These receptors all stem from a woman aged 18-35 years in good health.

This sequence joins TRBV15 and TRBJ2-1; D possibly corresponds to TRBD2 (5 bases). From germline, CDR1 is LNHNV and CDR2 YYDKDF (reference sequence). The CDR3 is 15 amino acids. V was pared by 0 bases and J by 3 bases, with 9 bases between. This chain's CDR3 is CATSRDGGLYNEQFF. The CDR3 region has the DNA TGTGCCACCAGCAGAGATGGCGGACTCTACAATGAGCAGTTCTTC.

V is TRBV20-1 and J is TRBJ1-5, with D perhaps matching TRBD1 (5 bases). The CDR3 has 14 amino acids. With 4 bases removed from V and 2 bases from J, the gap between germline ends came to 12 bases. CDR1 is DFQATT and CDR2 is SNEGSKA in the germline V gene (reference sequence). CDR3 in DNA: TGCAGTGCTAATCAGGGTAGCGGCAATCAGCCCCAGCATTTT. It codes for CSANQGSGNQPQHF.

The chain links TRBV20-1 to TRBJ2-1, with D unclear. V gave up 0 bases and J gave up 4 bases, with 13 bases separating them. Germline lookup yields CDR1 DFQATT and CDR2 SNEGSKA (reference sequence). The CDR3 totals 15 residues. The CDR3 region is CSARDHWDPYNEQFF. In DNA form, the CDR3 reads TGCAGTGCTAGAGATCACTGGGATCCTTACAATGAGCAGTTCTTC.

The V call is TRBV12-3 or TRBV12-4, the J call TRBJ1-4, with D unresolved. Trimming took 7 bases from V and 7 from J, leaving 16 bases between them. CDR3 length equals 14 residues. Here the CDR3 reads CASTETKGFEKLFF. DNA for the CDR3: TGTGCCAGCACCGAAACTAAGGGTTTTGAAAAACTGTTTTTT.

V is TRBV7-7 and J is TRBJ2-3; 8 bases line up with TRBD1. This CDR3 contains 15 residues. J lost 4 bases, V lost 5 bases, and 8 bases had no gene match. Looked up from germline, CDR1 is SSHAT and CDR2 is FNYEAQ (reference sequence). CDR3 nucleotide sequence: TGTGCCAGCAGCAAAGAGACAGGGGAGGCAGATACGCAGTATTTT. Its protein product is CASSKETGEADTQYF.

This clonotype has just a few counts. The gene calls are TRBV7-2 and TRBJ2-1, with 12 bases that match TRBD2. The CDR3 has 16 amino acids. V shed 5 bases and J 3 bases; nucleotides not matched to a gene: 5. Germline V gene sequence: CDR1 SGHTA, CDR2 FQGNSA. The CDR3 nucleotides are TGTGCCAGCAGCCCGTGGACTAGCGGGGTCTACAATGAGCAGTTCTTC. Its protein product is CASSPWTSGVYNEQFF. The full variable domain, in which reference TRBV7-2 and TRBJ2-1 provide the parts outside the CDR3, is GAGVSQSPSNKVTEKGKDVELRCDPISGHTALYWYRQSLGQGLEFLIYFQGNSAPDKSGLPSDRFSAERTGGSVSTLTIQRTQQEDSAVYLCASSPWTSGVYNEQFFGPGTRLTVL.

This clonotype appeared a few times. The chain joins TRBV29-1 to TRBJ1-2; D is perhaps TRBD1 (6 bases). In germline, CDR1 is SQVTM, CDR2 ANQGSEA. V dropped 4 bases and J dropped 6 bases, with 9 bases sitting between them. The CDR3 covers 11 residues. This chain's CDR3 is CSVGQADGYTF. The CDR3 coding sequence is TGCAGCGTTGGACAGGCGGATGGCTACACCTTC.

The CDR3 loop is CASSYEHLGRGEQYF. CDR3 sequence (DNA): TGTGCCAGCAGTTACGAACATTTGGGCCGGGGCGAGCAGTACTTC. V gene TRBV6-6 combines with J gene TRBJ2-7; weak D call: TRBD2 (5 bases). Trimming took 2 bases from V and 6 from J, leaving 17 bases between them. Germline CDR1 and CDR2: MNHNY and SVGAGI (reference sequence). CDR3 size: 15 residues.